This T cell receptor (beta chain) originates from a study of radiotherapy plus CTLA-4 blockade in lung cancer. General study findings and limits: There was expansion of tumor-derived TCR clones in blood after radiotherapy plus ipilimumab. Interferon-beta, together with early blood T cell clone dynamics, reportedly best predicted response.

As regards this clone: Its target is not known.

Germline V gene data show CDR1 as GTSNPN and CDR2 as SVGIG (reference sequence). The J segment lost 1 base and the V segment lost 1 base, leaving 2 bases of the junction unmatched. The CDR3 length is 14 residues. Produced via immunoSEQ multiplex PCR; TCRdb's table is partial and in-frame only. The sample lists about 76,000 clones, 78% occurring once. The source of this sequence is a human donor with non-small cell lung cancer whose response to radiotherapy plus ipilimumab could not be evaluated. Some clones in this sample may be carry-over from other donors' samples. The genes are TRBV30 and TRBJ2-7, with TRBD1 identical over 9 bases. The input for sequencing was peripheral blood, taken from a patient treated with radiotherapy plus ipilimumab. In DNA form, the CDR3 reads TGTGCCTGGAGTGCCGGGACAGGGTCCTACGAGCAGTACTTC. As protein: CAWSAGTGSYEQYF. The entire variable domain, with the rest obtained from reference TRBV30 and TRBJ2-7, is as follows: SQTIHQWPATLVQPVGSPLSLECTVEGTSNPNLYWYRQAAGRGLQLLFYSVGIGQISSEVPQNLSASRPQDRQFILSSKKLLLSDSGFYLCAWSAGTGSYEQYFGPGTRLTVT.